The table lists the clone carrying this T cell receptor (beta chain) with a few counts. No antigen is known for it. These data originate in a study of cytomegalovirus exposure and HLA in healthy donors. The study's findings and limits: Using a false discovery rate of 0.05, a later analysis showed that some 16,000 TCR beta sequences were associated with HLA alleles.

The PCR employed 60 Vbeta primers together with 13 Jbeta primers. Sequencing was performed with immunoSEQ multiplex PCR; in TCRdb, only in-frame clones are kept and a portion is missing. The sample lists under 150,000 clones, 9% to 10% occurring once. This clonotype was obtained from a man aged 30 to 39 in good health and CMV-seronegative. The sample taken for sequencing was PBMCs.

The CDR3 sequence: CASSQTGGDEQYF. In nucleotides, the CDR3 is TGTGCCAGCAGCCAAACTGGCGGGGACGAGCAGTACTTC. The chain couples TRBV27 to TRBJ2-7; D perhaps matches TRBD2 (6 bases). The V end was cut by 6 bases, the J end by 5 bases, with 14 bases between. Germline CDR1 and CDR2: MNHEY and SMNVEV (reference sequence). The CDR3 is 13 amino acids.